The 18 T cell receptor beta chains presented below share a single source sample, sequenced in a study of blood T cell repertoires in COVID-19. Assay used: immunoSEQ multiplex PCR; TCRdb lists only in-frame clones, some missing. The table has 250,000 to 350,000 clones, more than 90% seen once; the top ten hold roughly 18%. Sequencing was performed on PBMCs or T cells enriched from blood (not recorded which). These receptor sequences come from a young woman who had recovered from COVID-19.

The chain is built from TRBV7-9 and TRBJ1-2; tentative D call: TRBD1 (5 bases). The CDR3 has 12 residues. Between the trimmed V and J ends, which lost 2 bases and 6 bases, there was a span of 7 bases. In germline, CDR1 is SEHNR, CDR2 FQNEAQ (reference sequence). The CDR3 loop reads CASSLWGDGYTF. The CDR3, as DNA: TGTGCCAGCAGCTTATGGGGGGATGGCTACACCTTC. Together with reference TRBV7-9 and TRBJ1-2, the CDR3 gives the full variable domain: DTGVSQNPRHKITKRGQNVTFRCDPISEHNRLYWYRQTLGQGPEFLTYFQNEAQLEKSRLLSDRFSAERPKGSFSTLEIQRTEQGDSAMYLCASSLWGDGYTFGSGTRLTVV.

The V gene is TRBV4-1, the J gene TRBJ1-2; D uncertain. Germline V gives CDR1 MGHRA, CDR2 YSYEKL. Trimming took 0 bases from V and 3 from J, leaving 5 bases between them. The CDR3 covers 13 residues. As DNA, the CDR3 is TGCGCCAGCAGCCAAGATGGCTACTATGGCTACACCTTC. Encoded protein: CASSQDGYYGYTF.

The chain couples TRBV7-9 to TRBJ2-7, with TRBD1 matching 7 bases. Germline V gene lookup returns CDR1 SEHNR and CDR2 FQNEAQ (reference sequence). The CDR3 length is 16 residues. With V trimmed by 4 bases and J by 1 base, 10 bases remained unmatched. The CDR3 sequence is CASSSGQASSSYEQYF. The CDR3 nucleotides are TGTGCCAGCAGCTCCGGACAGGCATCCTCGTCCTACGAGCAGTACTTC.

This clone occurred a few times. Different DNA sequences within this sample yield the same CDR3. The chain links TRBV27 to TRBJ2-7; 8 positions agree with TRBD1. The J segment lost 4 bases and the V segment lost 0 bases, leaving 2 bases of the junction unmatched. This CDR3 is 14 amino acids long. The germline CDR1 and CDR2 sequences are MNHEY and SMNVEV (reference sequence). CDR3 nucleotides: TGTGCCAGCAGTTTATCAACAGGGGGTTACGAGCAGTACTTC. Translation gives CASSLSTGGYEQYF.

V and J are TRBV28 and TRBJ2-3, with D uncertain. Germline CDR1 and CDR2: MDHEN and SYDVKM. The CDR3 has 14 amino acids. Between the trimmed V and J ends, which lost 2 bases and 6 bases, there was a span of 12 bases. The CDR3 region has the DNA TGTGCCAGCAGTTTAGCGGAGCCCCCCGATACGCAGTATTTT. Translated: CASSLAEPPDTQYF.

CDR3 sequence reads: CASSIGSGPTGELFF. The CDR3 DNA reads as TGCGCCAGCAGCATCGGTAGCGGGCCTACCGGGGAGCTGTTTTTT. V is TRBV5-1 and J is TRBJ2-2, with 7 positions matching TRBD2. The germline V gene has CDR1 SGHRS and CDR2 YFSETQ. The junction had 8 bases not matched to a gene; V was cut back by 4 bases and J by 5 bases. This CDR3 comprises 15 residues.

This sequence joins TRBV3-1 (or the pseudogene TRBV3-2) and TRBJ1-1, with D possibly TRBD1 on 5 matching bases. V was cut by 3 bases and J by 5 bases, with 7 bases left in between. CDR1 LGHDT and CDR2 YNNKEL come from the germline V gene (reference sequence). The CDR3 is 12 amino acids. CDR3 region: CASSHGGTEAFF. The CDR3 nucleotides read TGTGCCAGCAGCCACGGGGGGACTGAAGCTTTCTTT.

The chain couples TRBV7-2 to TRBJ1-2, with 8 nucleotides matching TRBD1. This CDR3 spans 15 amino acids. Germline V lookup: CDR1 SGHTA, CDR2 FQGNSA. After removal of 1 base from V and 8 bases from J, the junction contained 9 bases not matched to a gene. CDR3 bases: TGTGCCAGCAGCTTAGGTGGGACAGGTTTTCGGGGCTACACCTTC. Amino acid sequence: CASSLGGTGFRGYTF. Together with reference TRBV7-2 and TRBJ1-2, the CDR3 gives the full variable domain: GAGVSQSPSNKVTEKGKDVELRCDPISGHTALYWYRQSLGQGLEFLIYFQGNSAPDKSGLPSDRFSAERTGGSVSTLTIQRTQQEDSAVYLCASSLGGTGFRGYTFGSGTRLTVV.

This clone came up a few times. The chain couples TRBV28 to TRBJ2-7; D may be TRBD1 (5 bases). The germline gives CDR1 MDHEN, CDR2 SYDVKM. The V end was cut by 4 bases, the J end by 3 bases, with 10 bases between. The CDR3 extends over 13 amino acids. The DNA for the CDR3 is TGTGCCAGCAGTTCGGGCAGGGACTACGAGCAGTACTTC. It specifies CASSSGRDYEQYF.

This clone turned up a few times. The chain employs TRBV21-1 and TRBJ2-7; TRBD1 is the table's D call, not checked against the DNA. TRBV21-1 is an annotated pseudogene. The CDR3 contains 18 residues. The CDR3 DNA sequence: TGTGCCAGCAGCAAAGTGGGGACAGGACCGTACTTGGCCTACGAGCAGTACTTC. It codes for CASSKVGTGPYLAYEQYF.

This clone was detected a few times. The chain carries TRBV23-1 and TRBJ1-2, with a possible D match to TRBD1 (5 bases). TRBV23-1 carries the ORF label, with uncertain function. The ends were cut back, 0 bases at V and 3 bases at J, with 17 bases in the middle. The CDR3 consists of 17 residues. In nucleotides, the CDR3 is TGCGCCAGCAGTCAATCGGCAGGGCAATGGCTTGACTATGGCTACACCTTC. The encoded protein is CASSQSAGQWLDYGYTF.

J is TRBJ1-1 and V is TRBV28; 7 nucleotides line up with TRBD1. Looked up from germline, CDR1 is MDHEN and CDR2 is SYDVKM. This CDR3 has 13 amino acids. V was clipped by 6 bases and J by 14 bases; unmatched bases: 15. The CDR3 protein is CASRPATGHLTFF. CDR3 DNA: TGTGCCAGCAGGCCAGCGACAGGGCACCTAACGTTCTTT.

The chain uses TRBV6-2 or TRBV6-3 and TRBJ2-7, with TRBD2 as a possible D gene (6 bases). The V end lost 2 bases, the J end lost 6 bases, and 14 bases lay between the germline ends. Germline CDR1 is MNHEY and CDR2 is SVGEGT. CDR3 length: 14 amino acids. CDR3 nucleotides: TGTGCCAGCAGTTACCCCCGGGGGTTAAGCGAGCAGTACTTC. It codes for CASSYPRGLSEQYF.

The chain recombines TRBV6-5 with TRBJ1-2; TRBD1 might be the D (5 bases). From germline, CDR1 is MNHEY and CDR2 SVGAGI. This CDR3 is 14 amino acids long. Trimming cost V 2 bases and J 7 bases, with 14 bases left between them. In DNA form, the CDR3 reads TGTGCCAGCAGTTACAGGGGAAGTGTTAGTGGCTACACCTTC. Protein product: CASSYRGSVSGYTF.

This clone is a singleton in its sample. The V and J genes are TRBV11-3 and TRBJ2-5; 8 bases fit TRBD1. In germline, CDR1 is SGHNT, CDR2 YENEEA. The CDR3 length is 13 residues. V was clipped by 5 bases and J by 5 bases; unmatched bases: 4. CDR3 loop: CASSPGGSETQYF. The CDR3 bases are TGTGCCAGCAGCCCAGGGGGCTCTGAGACCCAGTACTTC.

The V gene is TRBV19, the J gene TRBJ2-7; D remains ambiguous. CDR1 and CDR2 (germline): LNHDA, SQIVND (reference sequence). Trimming pared 3 bases from V and 3 bases from J, leaving 9 bases between. The CDR3 length is 13 residues. The CDR3 coding sequence is TGTGCCAGTAGTATCGACAAGAGCTACGAGCAGTACTTC. It is translated as CASSIDKSYEQYF. Full variable domain (missing parts from reference TRBV19 and TRBJ2-7): DGGITQSPKYLFRKEGQNVTLSCEQNLNHDAMYWYRQDPGQGLRLIYYSQIVNDFQKGDIAEGYSVSREKKESFPLTVTSAQKNPTAFYLCASSIDKSYEQYFGPGTRLTVT.

In the case of this clone: Other DNA sequences in the same sample also yield this CDR3. The genes are TRBV7-9 and TRBJ2-7; a possible D gene is TRBD1 (7 bases). The germline V and J ends were trimmed by 5 bases and 4 bases, with 12 bases remaining between them. The germline V gene encodes CDR1 SEHNR and CDR2 FQNEAQ (reference sequence). This CDR3 has 13 residues. CDR3 protein: CASSPPGGYEQYF. The CDR3 DNA sequence: TGTGCCAGCAGCCCGCCAGGGGGGTACGAGCAGTACTTC.

The chain has TRBV7-2 and TRBJ2-2, with D possibly TRBD2 on 6 matching bases. Deletions cut 5 bases from V and 1 base from J, with 11 bases between. Germline loops: CDR1 SGHTA, CDR2 FQGNSA. CDR3 length: 15 residues. For the CDR3, the DNA is TGTGCCAGCAGCCAAACTAGCCAGAACACCGGGGAGCTGTTTTTT. Translation: CASSQTSQNTGELFF.